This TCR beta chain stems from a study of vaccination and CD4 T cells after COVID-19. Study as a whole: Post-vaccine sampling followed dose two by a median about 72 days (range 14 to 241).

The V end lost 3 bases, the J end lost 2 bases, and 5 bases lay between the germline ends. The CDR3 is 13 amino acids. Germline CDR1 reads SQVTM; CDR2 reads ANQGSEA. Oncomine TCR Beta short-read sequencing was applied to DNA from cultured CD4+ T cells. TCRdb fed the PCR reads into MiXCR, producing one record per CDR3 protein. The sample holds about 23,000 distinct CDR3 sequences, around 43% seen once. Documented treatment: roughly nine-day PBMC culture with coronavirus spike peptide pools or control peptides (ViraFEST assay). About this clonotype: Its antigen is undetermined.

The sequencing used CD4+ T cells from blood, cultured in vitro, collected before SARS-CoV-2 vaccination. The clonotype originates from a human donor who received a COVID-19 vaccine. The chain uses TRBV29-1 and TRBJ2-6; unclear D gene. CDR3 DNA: TGCAGCGTTGATTCCACTGGGGCCAACGTCCTGACTTTC. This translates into CSVDSTGANVLTF.